These 24 T cell receptor beta chains came from one sample sequenced in a study of Ad26.COV2.S vaccination and SARS-CoV-2 variants. Sample treatment: 15 to 20 received Ad26.COV2.S at low or high dose, single or two shots; about 5 received placebo; per-sample allocation not given. Samples were taken on day 63 after the first vaccine or placebo injection. Here immunoSEQ multiplex PCR was the method, and the copy in TCRdb shows in-frame clones only, minus some. The sample lists roughly 500,000 clones, around 90% occurring once. This specimen consisted of peripheral blood, obtained in a trial of Ad26.COV2.S vaccine versus placebo. The receptors shown here come from a person aged 18-65 years who received the Ad26.COV2.S COVID-19 vaccine or a placebo.

The J gene is TRBJ2-7, the V gene TRBV6-2 or TRBV6-3; TRBD1 might be the D (6 bases). Trimming took 2 bases from V and 2 from J, leaving 10 bases between them. The V gene's germline CDR1 is MNHEY and CDR2 SVGEGT. This CDR3 spans 14 amino acids. The CDR3: CASSYTGQTYEQYF. The CDR3 DNA reads TGTGCCAGCAGTTACACGGGACAAACCTACGAGCAGTACTTC.

The rearrangement joins TRBV6-2 or TRBV6-3 to TRBJ2-1; 12 bases fit TRBD2. The CDR3 covers 16 residues. Germline V gene data show CDR1 as MNHEY and CDR2 as SVGEGT. The junction had 9 bases not matched to a gene; V was cut back by 3 bases and J by 9 bases. The CDR3, as DNA: TGTGCCAGCAGTTATCTAGCGGGAGGGCCGCTCGGTGAGCAGTTCTTC. This sequence encodes CASSYLAGGPLGEQFF.

This clone was picked up one time. The chain employs TRBV7-2 and TRBJ2-7; D gene ambiguous. This CDR3 has 16 residues. Looked up from germline, CDR1 is SGHTA and CDR2 is FQGNSA. Trimming left V 3 bases short and J 6 bases short, with 21 bases between. The CDR3 reads CASSFPGRRVFGEQYF. For the CDR3, the DNA is TGTGCCAGCAGCTTTCCCGGGCGACGGGTTTTTGGCGAGCAGTACTTC. Full variable domain (missing parts from reference TRBV7-2 and TRBJ2-7): GAGVSQSPSNKVTEKGKDVELRCDPISGHTALYWYRQSLGQGLEFLIYFQGNSAPDKSGLPSDRFSAERTGGSVSTLTIQRTQQEDSAVYLCASSFPGRRVFGEQYFGPGTRLTVT.

The rearrangement links TRBV27 to TRBJ1-1, with 10 bases identical to TRBD1. The V and J ends lost 4 bases and 4 bases, in that order; junction bases with no gene match: 0. Germline assignment: CDR1 MNHEY and CDR2 SMNVEV (reference sequence). The CDR3 extends over 13 amino acids. The CDR3 sequence: CASSWTGGTEAFF. The CDR3 nucleotides read TGTGCCAGCAGTTGGACAGGGGGCACTGAAGCTTTCTTT.

The J gene is TRBJ2-1, the V gene TRBV4-2, with 12 positions matching TRBD2. The ends lost 4 bases at V and 8 bases at J; junction bases unmatched: 18. CDR1 and CDR2 (germline): LGHNA, YNFKEQ. The CDR3 is 19 amino acids. The CDR3 region is CASSPDRLAGVLGKHEQFF. The CDR3 DNA follows: TGTGCCAGCAGCCCCGACAGACTAGCGGGAGTTCTTGGTAAGCATGAGCAGTTCTTC.

The chain recombines TRBV19 with TRBJ1-1, with D maybe TRBD1 (6 bases). Trimming removed 6 bases from V and 4 bases from J, with 18 bases in between. The germline gives CDR1 LNHDA, CDR2 SQIVND (reference sequence). This CDR3 contains 15 residues. CDR3 DNA sequence: TGTGCCAGTAGGACCAGACAGGTGAGGGGCACTGAAGCTTTCTTT. Protein sequence: CASRTRQVRGTEAFF.

The V call is TRBV5-1, the J call TRBJ1-2; tentatively, D is TRBD1 (5 bases). Germline V gene lookup returns CDR1 SGHRS and CDR2 YFSETQ. V was shortened by 3 bases and J by 5 bases, with 14 bases between the two germline ends. This CDR3 has 14 amino acids. Here the CDR3 reads CASSSTGGRYGYTF. Written as DNA, the CDR3 is TGCGCCAGCAGCTCCACAGGTGGTCGGTATGGCTACACCTTC.

This chain uses TRBV5-8 with TRBJ2-7; D is unclear. Germline V gives CDR1 SGHTS, CDR2 YDEGEE. This CDR3 region has 15 residues. The germline V and J ends were trimmed by 0 bases and 7 bases, with 17 bases remaining between them. The DNA of the CDR3 is TGTGCCAGCAGCTTGGGAGTGGCGTTACAGCCAGAGCAGTACTTC. This encodes CASSLGVALQPEQYF. The complete variable domain, with remaining parts taken from reference TRBV5-8 and TRBJ2-7, reads EAGVTQSPTHLIKTRGQQATLRCSPISGHTSVYWYQQALGLGLQFLLWYDEGEERNRGNFPPRFSGRQFPNYSSELNVNALELEDSALYLCASSLGVALQPEQYFGPGTRLTVT.

V and J are TRBV9 and TRBJ1-5; TRBD1 is a possible D gene (5 bases). The germline V gene has CDR1 SGDLS and CDR2 YYNGEE. Trimming cost V 3 bases and J 6 bases, with 16 bases left between them. The CDR3 is 15 residues long. CDR3 in DNA: TGTGCCAGCAGCGCAGGGACGGCTCTGGTTCAGCCCCAGCATTTT. This translates into CASSAGTALVQPQHF.

This clone came up once. This chain links TRBV6-7 with TRBJ2-5, with D perhaps TRBD1 (6 bases). TRBV6-7 counts as an open reading frame of uncertain function. The CDR3 is 13 amino acids. Between the trimmed V and J ends, which lost 11 bases and 4 bases, there was a span of 17 bases. The CDR3 loop is CAVQIQGRETQYF. The CDR3 coding sequence is TGTGCCGTACAAATACAGGGACGAGAGACCCAGTACTTC.

The chain is built from TRBV27 and TRBJ2-6; the match to TRBD1 covers 10 bases. The CDR3 contains 17 residues. Germline trimming cut 2 bases from V and 0 bases from J; bases unmatched to any gene: 1. Germline V gene lookup returns CDR1 MNHEY and CDR2 SMNVEV (reference sequence). The CDR3 nucleotides read TGTGCCAGCAGTTTAGACAGGGGGCTCTCTGGGGCCAACGTCCTGACTTTC. Protein product: CASSLDRGLSGANVLTF. Full variable domain (remainder filled in from reference TRBV27 and TRBJ2-6): EAQVTQNPRYLITVTGKKLTVTCSQNMNHEYMSWYRQDPGLGLRQIYYSMNVEVTDKGDVPEGYKVSRKEKRNFPLILESPSPNQTSLYFCASSLDRGLSGANVLTFGAGSRLTVL.

The rearrangement uses TRBV7-8 and TRBJ1-5, with TRBD1 matching over 10 bases. J lost 0 bases, V lost 5 bases, and 10 bases had no gene match. Germline CDR1 SGHVS, CDR2 FQNEAQ. The CDR3 sequence is 18 residues long. CDR3 in amino acids: CASSIRTGGLHSNQPQHF. In DNA form, the CDR3 reads TGTGCCAGCAGCATCCGGACAGGGGGGCTCCATAGCAATCAGCCCCAGCATTTT.

This clone was seen a handful of times. The rearrangement links TRBV7-9 to TRBJ2-1, with D unresolved. The germline V and J ends were trimmed by 1 base and 4 bases, with 8 bases remaining between them. The CDR3 has 14 residues. Germline lookup yields CDR1 SEHNR and CDR2 FQNEAQ (reference sequence). CDR3 loop: CASSLEGNYNEQFF. In DNA, the CDR3 is TGTGCCAGCAGCTTAGAGGGCAATTACAATGAGCAGTTCTTC.

The chain is built from TRBV5-1 and TRBJ2-3; D ambiguous. The germline CDR1 and CDR2 sequences are SGHRS and YFSETQ. V was shortened by 0 bases and J by 5 bases, with 7 bases between the two germline ends. CDR3 length: 13 amino acids. The CDR3 DNA is TGCGCCAGCAGCTTGGACTTGAAAGATACGCAGTATTTT. Translated: CASSLDLKDTQYF.

The chain has TRBV7-9 and TRBJ2-7; 7 bases map to TRBD1. The CDR3 sequence is 15 residues long. Germline trimming cut 4 bases from V and 0 bases from J; bases unmatched to any gene: 6. Germline V gene lookup returns CDR1 SEHNR and CDR2 FQNEAQ (reference sequence). CDR3 coding DNA: TGTGCCAGCAGCTGGGGGACAGTGAGCTCCTACGAGCAGTACTTC. Its translation is CASSWGTVSSYEQYF. Together with reference TRBV7-9 and TRBJ2-7, the CDR3 gives the full variable domain: DTGVSQNPRHKITKRGQNVTFRCDPISEHNRLYWYRQTLGQGPEFLTYFQNEAQLEKSRLLSDRFSAERPKGSFSTLEIQRTEQGDSAMYLCASSWGTVSSYEQYFGPGTRLTVT.

The gene calls are TRBV4-2 and TRBJ2-7; weak D call: TRBD1 (5 bases). CDR3 length: 14 amino acids. The V end was cut by 0 bases, the J end by 0 bases, with 6 bases between. CDR1 is LGHNA, CDR2 YNFKEQ, per germline. The CDR3: CASSQEDTSYEQYF. The CDR3 DNA reads TGTGCCAGCAGCCAAGAGGACACCTCCTACGAGCAGTACTTC.

This chain connects TRBV6-1 to TRBJ2-7; D may be TRBD1 or TRBD2 (6 bases each). In germline, CDR1 is MNHNS, CDR2 SASEGT. The germline V and J ends were trimmed by 3 bases and 5 bases, with 20 bases remaining between them. This CDR3 contains 16 residues. CDR3 in DNA: TGTGCCAGCAGTGAGCCTCCGGGAAAGGGGGGAGACGAGCAGTACTTC. Protein sequence: CASSEPPGKGGDEQYF.

The count of this clone is one. V and J are TRBV9 and TRBJ2-6; TRBD1 matches 12 bases. Germline trimming cut 3 bases from V and 3 bases from J; bases unmatched to any gene: 13. Germline V lookup: CDR1 SGDLS, CDR2 YYNGEE. The CDR3 runs 20 residues. CDR3 sequence: CASSAVVVGQGAFGANVLTF. CDR3 in DNA: TGTGCCAGCAGCGCAGTAGTTGTGGGACAGGGGGCTTTTGGGGCCAACGTCCTGACTTTC.

V is TRBV28 and J is TRBJ1-2, with D unclear. The CDR3 sequence is 17 residues long. Germline CDR1 is MDHEN and CDR2 is SYDVKM. V lost 3 bases and J 3 bases, leaving 20 bases between the germline ends. CDR3 sequence (DNA): TGTGCCAGCAGTTTCAGCTCGACGTGGGTTGGATACTATGGCTACACCTTC. This encodes CASSFSSTWVGYYGYTF.

The chain has TRBV13 and TRBJ2-3; D call uncertain. The CDR3 covers 13 residues. Germline V gene lookup returns CDR1 PRHDT and CDR2 FYEKMQ (reference sequence). V was clipped by 6 bases and J by 4 bases, with 11 bases between them. CDR3 sequence: CASSSAESDTQYF. CDR3 coding DNA: TGTGCCAGCAGTTCGGCAGAATCAGATACGCAGTATTTT.

The gene calls are TRBV7-2 and TRBJ2-2; no clear D gene. Germline-derived CDR1 and CDR2 are SGHTA and FQGNSA. Trimming took 5 bases from V and 4 from J, leaving 14 bases between them. This CDR3 has 15 amino acids. The CDR3 reads CASSVIVQPTGELFF. The CDR3 nucleotides read TGTGCCAGCAGCGTGATAGTACAGCCCACCGGGGAGCTGTTTTTT.

J is TRBJ2-3 and V is TRBV5-6; 7 positions agree with TRBD2. This CDR3 contains 16 residues. The V gene end was trimmed by 0 bases and the J gene end by 8 bases; junction bases not matched to a gene: 12. Looked up from germline, CDR1 is SGHDT and CDR2 is YYEEEE. The CDR3 DNA reads TGTGCCAGCAGCTTGGAGTCAGGGAGGGAGTTAGGTACGCAGTATTTT. Its protein is CASSLESGRELGTQYF.

The chain carries TRBV7-6 and TRBJ1-2, with 7 bases identical to TRBD1. The CDR3 is 13 amino acids. The germline CDR1 and CDR2 sequences are SGHVS and FNYEAQ. Losses at the gene ends were 2 bases for V and 4 bases for J; bases not matched to a gene: 1. CDR3 bases: TGTGCCAGCAGCTTATACAGGGGCTATGGCTACACCTTC. Its translation: CASSLYRGYGYTF.

The genes are TRBV27 and TRBJ1-1; D call uncertain. The V and J ends lost 7 bases and 3 bases respectively, with 12 bases between them. The germline V gene has CDR1 MNHEY and CDR2 SMNVEV (reference sequence). This CDR3 is built from 13 residues. The CDR3 region has the DNA TGTGCCAGCACCACCGGACGGGACACTGAAGCTTTCTTT. It is translated as CASTTGRDTEAFF.